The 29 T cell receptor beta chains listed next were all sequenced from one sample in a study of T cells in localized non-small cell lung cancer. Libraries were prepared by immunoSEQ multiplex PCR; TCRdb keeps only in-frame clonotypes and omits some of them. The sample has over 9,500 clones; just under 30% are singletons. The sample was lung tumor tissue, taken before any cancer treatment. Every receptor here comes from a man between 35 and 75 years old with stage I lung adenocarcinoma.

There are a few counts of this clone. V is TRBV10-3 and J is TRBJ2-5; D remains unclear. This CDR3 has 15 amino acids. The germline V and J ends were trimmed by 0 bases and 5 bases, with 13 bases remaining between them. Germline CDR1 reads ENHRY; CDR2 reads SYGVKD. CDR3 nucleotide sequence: TGTGCCATCAGTGAGTCGAAGGTCGCTTCGGAGACCCAGTACTTC. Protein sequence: CAISESKVASETQYF.

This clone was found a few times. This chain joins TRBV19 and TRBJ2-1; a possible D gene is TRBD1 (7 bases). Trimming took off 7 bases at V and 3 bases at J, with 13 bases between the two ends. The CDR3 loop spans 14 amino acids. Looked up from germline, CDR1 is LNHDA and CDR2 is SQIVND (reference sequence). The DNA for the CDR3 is TGTGCCAGTAACCTCCAGGGGGGCTACAATGAGCAGTTCTTC. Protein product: CASNLQGGYNEQFF. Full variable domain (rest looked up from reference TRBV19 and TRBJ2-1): DGGITQSPKYLFRKEGQNVTLSCEQNLNHDAMYWYRQDPGQGLRLIYYSQIVNDFQKGDIAEGYSVSREKKESFPLTVTSAQKNPTAFYLCASNLQGGYNEQFFGPGTRLTVL.

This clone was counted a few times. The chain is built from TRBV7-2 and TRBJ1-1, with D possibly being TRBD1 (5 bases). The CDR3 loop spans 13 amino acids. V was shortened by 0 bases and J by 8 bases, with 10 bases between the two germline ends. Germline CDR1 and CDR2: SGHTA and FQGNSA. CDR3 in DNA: TGTGCCAGCAGCTTAGCGGGGCGGGAGGAAGCTTTCTTT. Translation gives CASSLAGREEAFF.

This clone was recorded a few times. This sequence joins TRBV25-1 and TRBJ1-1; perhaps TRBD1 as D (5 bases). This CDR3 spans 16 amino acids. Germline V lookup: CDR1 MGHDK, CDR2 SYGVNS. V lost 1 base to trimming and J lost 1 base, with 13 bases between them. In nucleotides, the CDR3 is TGTGCCAGCAGTGAATTTGGGAAGGGGAGGAACACTGAAGCTTTCTTT. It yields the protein CASSEFGKGRNTEAFF.

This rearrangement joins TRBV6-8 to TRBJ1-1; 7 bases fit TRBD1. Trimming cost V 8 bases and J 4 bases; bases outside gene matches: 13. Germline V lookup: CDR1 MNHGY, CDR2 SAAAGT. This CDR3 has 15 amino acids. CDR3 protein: CASGGGGPGGTEAFF. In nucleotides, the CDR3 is TGTGCCAGCGGGGGAGGGGGCCCGGGGGGCACTGAAGCTTTCTTT.

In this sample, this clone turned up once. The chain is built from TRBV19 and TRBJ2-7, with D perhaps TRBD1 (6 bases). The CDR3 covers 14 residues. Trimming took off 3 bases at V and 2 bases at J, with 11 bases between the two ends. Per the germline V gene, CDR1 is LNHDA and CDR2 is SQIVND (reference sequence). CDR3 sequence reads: CASSIGQRTYEQYF. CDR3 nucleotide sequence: TGTGCCAGTAGTATCGGACAGAGAACCTACGAGCAGTACTTC.

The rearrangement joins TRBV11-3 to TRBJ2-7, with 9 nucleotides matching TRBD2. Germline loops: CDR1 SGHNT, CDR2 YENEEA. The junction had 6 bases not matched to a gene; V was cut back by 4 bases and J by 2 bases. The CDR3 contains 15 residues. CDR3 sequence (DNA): TGTGCCAGCAGCTCGAGTAGCGGGGGTACCTACGAGCAGTACTTC. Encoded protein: CASSSSSGGTYEQYF.

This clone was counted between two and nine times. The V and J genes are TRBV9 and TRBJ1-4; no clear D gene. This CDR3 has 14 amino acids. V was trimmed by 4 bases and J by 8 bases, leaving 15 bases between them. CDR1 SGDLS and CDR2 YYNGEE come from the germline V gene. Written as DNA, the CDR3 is TGTGCCAGCAGCCGCGACGGCATAAGGGAAAAACTGTTTTTT. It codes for CASSRDGIREKLFF. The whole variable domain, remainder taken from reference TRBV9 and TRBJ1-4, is DSGVTQTPKHLITATGQRVTLRCSPRSGDLSVYWYQQSLDQGLQFLIQYYNGEERAKGNILERFSAQQFPDLHSELNLSSLELGDSALYFCASSRDGIREKLFFGSGTQLSVL.

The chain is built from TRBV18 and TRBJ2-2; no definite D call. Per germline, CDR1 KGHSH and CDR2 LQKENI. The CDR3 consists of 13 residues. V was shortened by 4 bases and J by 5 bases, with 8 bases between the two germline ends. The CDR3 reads CASSLAVTGELFF. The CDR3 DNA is TGTGCCAGCTCACTAGCCGTTACCGGGGAGCTGTTTTTT.

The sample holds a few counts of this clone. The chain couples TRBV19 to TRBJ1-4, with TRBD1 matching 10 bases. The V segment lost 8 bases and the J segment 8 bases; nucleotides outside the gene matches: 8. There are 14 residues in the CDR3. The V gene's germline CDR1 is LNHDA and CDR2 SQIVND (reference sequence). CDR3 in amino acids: CASGSGTGAEKLFF. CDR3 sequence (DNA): TGTGCCAGTGGGTCCGGGACAGGGGCCGAAAAACTGTTTTTT. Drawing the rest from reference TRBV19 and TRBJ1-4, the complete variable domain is DGGITQSPKYLFRKEGQNVTLSCEQNLNHDAMYWYRQDPGQGLRLIYYSQIVNDFQKGDIAEGYSVSREKKESFPLTVTSAQKNPTAFYLCASGSGTGAEKLFFGSGTQLSVL.

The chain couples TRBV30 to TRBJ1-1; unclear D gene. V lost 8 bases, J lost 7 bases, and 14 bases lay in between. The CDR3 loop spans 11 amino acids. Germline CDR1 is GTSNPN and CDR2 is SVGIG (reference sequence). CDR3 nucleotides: TGTGCCGGACGCGCCGTGTATGAAGCTTTCTTT. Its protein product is CAGRAVYEAFF. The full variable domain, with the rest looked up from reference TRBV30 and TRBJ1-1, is SQTIHQWPATLVQPVGSPLSLECTVEGTSNPNLYWYRQAAGRGLQLLFYSVGIGQISSEVPQNLSASRPQDRQFILSSKKLLLSDSGFYLCAGRAVYEAFFGQGTRLTVV.

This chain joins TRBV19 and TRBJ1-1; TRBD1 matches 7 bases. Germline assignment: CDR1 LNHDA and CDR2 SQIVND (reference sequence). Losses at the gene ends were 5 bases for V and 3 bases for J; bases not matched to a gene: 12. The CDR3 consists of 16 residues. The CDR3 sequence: CASSREGAHLYTEAFF. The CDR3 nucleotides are TGTGCCAGTAGTCGGGAGGGGGCCCACCTTTACACTGAAGCTTTCTTT.

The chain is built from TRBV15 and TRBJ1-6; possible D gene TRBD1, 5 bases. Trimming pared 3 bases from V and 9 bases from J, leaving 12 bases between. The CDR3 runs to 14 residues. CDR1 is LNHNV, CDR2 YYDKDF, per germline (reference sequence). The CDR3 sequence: CATSRGDLGSPLHF. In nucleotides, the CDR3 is TGTGCCACCAGCAGGGGGGACTTGGGTTCACCCCTCCACTTT.

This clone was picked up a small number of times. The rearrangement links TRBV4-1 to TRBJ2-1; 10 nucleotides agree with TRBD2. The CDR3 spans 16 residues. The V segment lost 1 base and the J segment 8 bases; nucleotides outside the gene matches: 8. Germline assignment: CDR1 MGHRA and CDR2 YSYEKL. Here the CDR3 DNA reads TGCGCCAGCAGCCAAGGGAGCGGGGGGGCCGTCTATGAGCAGTTCTTC. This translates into CASSQGSGGAVYEQFF.

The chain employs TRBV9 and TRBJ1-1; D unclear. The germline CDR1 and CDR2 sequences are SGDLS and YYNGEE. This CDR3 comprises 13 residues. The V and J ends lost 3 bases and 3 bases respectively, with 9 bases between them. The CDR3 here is CASSARWDTEAFF. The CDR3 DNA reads TGTGCCAGCAGCGCTCGGTGGGACACTGAAGCTTTCTTT.

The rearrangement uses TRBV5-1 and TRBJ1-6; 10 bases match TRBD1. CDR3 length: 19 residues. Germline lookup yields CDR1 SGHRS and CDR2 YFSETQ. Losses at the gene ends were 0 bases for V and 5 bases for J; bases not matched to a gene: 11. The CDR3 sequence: CASSLETGRQGAHNSPLHF. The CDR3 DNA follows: TGCGCCAGCAGCTTGGAGACAGGACGACAGGGGGCCCATAATTCACCCCTCCACTTT.

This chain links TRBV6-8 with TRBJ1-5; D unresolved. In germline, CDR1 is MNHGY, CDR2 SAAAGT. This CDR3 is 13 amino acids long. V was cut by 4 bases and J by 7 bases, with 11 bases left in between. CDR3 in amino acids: CASSLTEGQPQHF. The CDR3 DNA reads TGTGCCAGCAGTTTAACGGAGGGACAGCCCCAGCATTTT.

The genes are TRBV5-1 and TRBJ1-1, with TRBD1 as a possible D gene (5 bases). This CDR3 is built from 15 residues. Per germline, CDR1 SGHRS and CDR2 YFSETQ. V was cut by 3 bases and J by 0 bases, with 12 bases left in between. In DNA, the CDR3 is TGCGCCAGCAGCTGGGGCGGGGCCCTGAACACTGAAGCTTTCTTT. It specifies CASSWGGALNTEAFF.

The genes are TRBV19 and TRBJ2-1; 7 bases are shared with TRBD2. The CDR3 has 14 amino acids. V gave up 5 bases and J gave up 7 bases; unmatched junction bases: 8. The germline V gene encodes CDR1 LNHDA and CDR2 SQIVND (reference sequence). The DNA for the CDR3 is TGTGCCAGTAGTTCCGGGACTAAAGGAAATGAGCAGTTCTTC. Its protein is CASSSGTKGNEQFF.

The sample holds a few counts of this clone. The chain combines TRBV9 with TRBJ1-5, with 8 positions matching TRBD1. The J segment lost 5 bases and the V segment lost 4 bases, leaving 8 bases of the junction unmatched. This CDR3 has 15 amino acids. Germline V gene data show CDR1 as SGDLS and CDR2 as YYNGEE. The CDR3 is CASSSGDRRDQPQHF. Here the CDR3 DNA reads TGTGCCAGCAGCTCAGGGGACAGGCGAGATCAGCCCCAGCATTTT.

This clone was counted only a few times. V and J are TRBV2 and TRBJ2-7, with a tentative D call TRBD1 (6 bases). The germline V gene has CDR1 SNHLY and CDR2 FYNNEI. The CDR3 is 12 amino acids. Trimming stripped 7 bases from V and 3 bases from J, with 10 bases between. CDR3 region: CASKDRHYEQYF. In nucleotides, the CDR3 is TGTGCCAGCAAGGACAGACACTACGAGCAGTACTTC.

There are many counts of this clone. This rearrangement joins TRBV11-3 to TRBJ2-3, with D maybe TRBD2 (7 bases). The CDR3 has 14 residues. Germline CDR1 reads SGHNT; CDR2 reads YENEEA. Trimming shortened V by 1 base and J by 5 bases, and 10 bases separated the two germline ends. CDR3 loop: CASSLGGGEDTQYF. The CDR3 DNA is TGTGCCAGCAGCTTAGGAGGGGGGGAAGATACGCAGTATTTT.

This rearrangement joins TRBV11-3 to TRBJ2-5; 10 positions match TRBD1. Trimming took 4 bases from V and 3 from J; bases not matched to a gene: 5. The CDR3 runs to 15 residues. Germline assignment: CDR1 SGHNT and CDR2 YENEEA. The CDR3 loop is CASSYGGTGEETQYF. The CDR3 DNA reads TGTGCCAGCAGCTACGGCGGGACAGGGGAAGAGACCCAGTACTTC.

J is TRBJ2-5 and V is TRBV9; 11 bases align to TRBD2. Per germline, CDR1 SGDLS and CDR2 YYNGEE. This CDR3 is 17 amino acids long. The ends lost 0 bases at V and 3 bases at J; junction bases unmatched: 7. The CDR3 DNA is TGTGCCAGCAGCGTAGGCCACCTAGCGGGGGGTAAAGAGACCCAGTACTTC. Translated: CASSVGHLAGGKETQYF.

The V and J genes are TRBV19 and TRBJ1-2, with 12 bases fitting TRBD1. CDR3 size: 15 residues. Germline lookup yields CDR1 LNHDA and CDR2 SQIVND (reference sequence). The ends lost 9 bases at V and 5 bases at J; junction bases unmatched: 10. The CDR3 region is CASLPGTGGGYGYTF. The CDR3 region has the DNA TGTGCCAGCCTGCCAGGGACAGGGGGCGGTTATGGCTACACCTTC.

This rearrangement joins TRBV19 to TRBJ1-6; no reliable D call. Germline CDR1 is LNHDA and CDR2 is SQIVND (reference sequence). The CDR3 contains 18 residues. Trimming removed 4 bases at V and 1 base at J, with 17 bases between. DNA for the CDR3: TGTGCCAGTAGTAGAGGCCAGTTTATCCGATCCTATAATTCACCCCTCCACTTT. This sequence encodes CASSRGQFIRSYNSPLHF.

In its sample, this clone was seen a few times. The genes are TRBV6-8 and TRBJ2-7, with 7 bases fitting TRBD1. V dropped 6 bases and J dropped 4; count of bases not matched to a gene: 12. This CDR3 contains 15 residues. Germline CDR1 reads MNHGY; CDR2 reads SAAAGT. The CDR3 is CASRAQGTVGYEQYF. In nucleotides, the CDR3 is TGTGCCAGCAGAGCCCAAGGGACAGTGGGGTACGAGCAGTACTTC.

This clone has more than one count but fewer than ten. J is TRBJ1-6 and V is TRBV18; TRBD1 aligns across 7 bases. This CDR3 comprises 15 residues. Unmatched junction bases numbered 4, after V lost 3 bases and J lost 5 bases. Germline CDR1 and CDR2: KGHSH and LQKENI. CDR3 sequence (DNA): TGTGCCAGCTCACCCACCGGGACAGATAATTCACCCCTCCACTTT. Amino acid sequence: CASSPTGTDNSPLHF.

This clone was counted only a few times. CDR3 nucleotide sequence: TGTGCCAGCAGTCCCCTACAGGGGCCCTATGGCTACACCTTC. Translated, it gives CASSPLQGPYGYTF. The V call is TRBV6-8, the J call TRBJ1-2; TRBD1 agrees at 7 bases. Germline CDR1 and CDR2: MNHGY and SAAAGT. The CDR3 runs to 14 residues. V gave up 5 bases and J gave up 4 bases; unmatched junction bases: 7.